Sequencing of this T cell receptor (beta chain) was carried out in a study of beta chain features in type 1 diabetes. General study results and limits: Possible PCR preference for shorter templates applied equally to patients and controls. The VDJ junctions of type 1 diabetes patients carried fewer insertions and more deletions.

The study reverse transcribed the entire isolated RNA, so it sequenced expressed TCRB transcripts. The method was immunoSEQ multiplex PCR; TCRdb's version includes in-frame clones alone and lacks a portion of them. The sample comprises 400,000 to 500,000 clones, more than 11% of which are singletons, and 0.03% to 0.04% rests with the top ten. With 8 bases removed from V and 5 bases from J, the gap between germline ends came to 13 bases. CDR1 is SQVTM and CDR2 is ANQGSEA in the germline V gene. The CDR3 runs to 11 residues. This clone was detected many times. Antigen unknown. Around 110 mL of blood, on average, came from one heparinised draw per donor.

The rearrangement joins TRBV29-1 to TRBJ2-7, with D unclear. This sequence was found in a man aged 30 to 39 in good health. The sample comprised naive CD4+ T cells from blood. In nucleotides, the CDR3 is TGCAGCTCTGCCTTTGCGGACGAGCAGTACTTC. Translated: CSSAFADEQYF.